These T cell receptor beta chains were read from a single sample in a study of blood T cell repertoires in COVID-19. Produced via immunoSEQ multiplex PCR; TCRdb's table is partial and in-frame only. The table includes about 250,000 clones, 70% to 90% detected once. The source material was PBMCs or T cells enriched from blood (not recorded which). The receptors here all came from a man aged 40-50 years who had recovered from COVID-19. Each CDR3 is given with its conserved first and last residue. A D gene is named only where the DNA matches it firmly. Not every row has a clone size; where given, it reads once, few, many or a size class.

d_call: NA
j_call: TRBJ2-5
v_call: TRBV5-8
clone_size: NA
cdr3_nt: TGTGCCAGCAGCTTCAGGGGCGTTCTGATGGAGACCCAGTACTTC
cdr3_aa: CASSFRGVLMETQYF

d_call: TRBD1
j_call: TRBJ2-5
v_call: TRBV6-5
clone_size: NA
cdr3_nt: TGTGCCAAAGCACTGGGACAGGGGAAAGAGACCCAGTACTTC
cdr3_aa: CAKALGQGKETQYF

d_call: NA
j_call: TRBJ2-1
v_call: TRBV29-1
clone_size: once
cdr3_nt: TGCAGCGTTGAAGATTTTAGCAGGAGGAACAATGAGCAGTTCTTC
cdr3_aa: CSVEDFSRRNNEQFF

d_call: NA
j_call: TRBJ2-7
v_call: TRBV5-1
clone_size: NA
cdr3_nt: TGCGCCAGCAGCTTGGGGCACTACGAGCAGTACTTC
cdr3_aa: CASSLGHYEQYF

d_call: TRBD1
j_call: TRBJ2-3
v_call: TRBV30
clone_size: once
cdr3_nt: TGTGCCGCGGACAGGCTTAGCACAGATACGCAGTATTTT
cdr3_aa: CAADRLSTDTQYF

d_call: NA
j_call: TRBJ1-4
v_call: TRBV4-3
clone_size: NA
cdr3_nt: TGCGCCAGCAGCCAAGGTCCGGGAACTAATGAAAAACTGTTTTTT
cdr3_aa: CASSQGPGTNEKLFF

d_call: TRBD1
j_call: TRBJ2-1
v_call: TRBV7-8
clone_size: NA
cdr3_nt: TGTGCCAGCAGCCCAAGACAGGGGCCCTCCAATGAGCAGTTCTTC
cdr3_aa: CASSPRQGPSNEQFF

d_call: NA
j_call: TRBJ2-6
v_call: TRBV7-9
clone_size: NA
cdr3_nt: TGTGCCAGCAGCTCGGGGACTGGCGGGGCCAACGTCCTGACTTTC
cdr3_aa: CASSSGTGGANVLTF

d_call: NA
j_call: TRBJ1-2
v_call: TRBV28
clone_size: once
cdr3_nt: TGTGCCAGCATGGCCTACTATGGCTACACCTTC
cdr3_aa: CASMAYYGYTF

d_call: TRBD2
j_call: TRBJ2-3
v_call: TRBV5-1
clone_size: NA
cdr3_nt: TGCGCCAGCAGCTTCGGTAGCGGGGGGGCAGATACGCAGTATTTT
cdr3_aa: CASSFGSGGADTQYF

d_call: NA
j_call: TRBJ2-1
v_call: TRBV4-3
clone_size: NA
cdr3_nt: TGCGCCAGCAGCCAAGGTCTGGTGGACAGCTATACCAATGAGCAGTTCTTC
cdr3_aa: CASSQGLVDSYTNEQFF

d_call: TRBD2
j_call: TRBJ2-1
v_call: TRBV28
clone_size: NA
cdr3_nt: TGTGCCAGCAGTTTAGCCGGGACTAGCGGGAGAAATGAGCAGTTCTTC
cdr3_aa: CASSLAGTSGRNEQFF

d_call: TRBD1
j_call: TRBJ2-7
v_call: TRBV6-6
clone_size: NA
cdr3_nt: TGTGCCAGCAGTTCACGACAGGGCAGCTCATTCTACGAGCAGTACTTC
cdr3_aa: CASSSRQGSSFYEQYF

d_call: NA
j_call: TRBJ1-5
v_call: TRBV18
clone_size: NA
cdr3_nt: TGTGCCAGCTCACCGCAAGAACATAGCAATCAGCCCCAGCATTTT
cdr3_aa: CASSPQEHSNQPQHF

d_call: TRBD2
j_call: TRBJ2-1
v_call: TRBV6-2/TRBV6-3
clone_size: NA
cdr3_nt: TGTGCCAGCAGTTACTCGATTGACGGACTAGGGGACAATGAGCAGTTCTTC
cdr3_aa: CASSYSIDGLGDNEQFF

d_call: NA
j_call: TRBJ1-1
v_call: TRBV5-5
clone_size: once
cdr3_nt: TGTGCCAGCAGCTTGGAGGGGGTGGGCACTGAAGCTTTCTTT
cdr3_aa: CASSLEGVGTEAFF

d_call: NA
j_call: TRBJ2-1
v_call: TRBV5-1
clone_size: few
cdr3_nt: TGCGCCAGCAGCTTGGGACTTTACAATGAGCAGTTCTTC
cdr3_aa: CASSLGLYNEQFF

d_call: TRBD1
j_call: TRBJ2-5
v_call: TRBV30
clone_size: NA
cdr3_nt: TGTGCCTGGAGTTCAGGGGGAACAGGGGGAGAGACCCAGTACTTC
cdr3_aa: CAWSSGGTGGETQYF

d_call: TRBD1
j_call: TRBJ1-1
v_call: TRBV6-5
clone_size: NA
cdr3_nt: TGTGCCAGCAGGGAGGACAGGGCGAACACTGAAGCTTTCTTT
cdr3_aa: CASREDRANTEAFF

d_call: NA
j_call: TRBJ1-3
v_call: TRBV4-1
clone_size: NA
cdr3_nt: TGCGCCAGCAGCCCAGAATCGTCGGGGGATGGAGGAAACACCATATATTTT
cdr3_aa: CASSPESSGDGGNTIYF

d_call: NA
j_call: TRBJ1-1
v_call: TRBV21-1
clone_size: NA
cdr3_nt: TGTGCCAGCAAGCTGGGGCTAAGAGACACTGAAGCTTTCTTT
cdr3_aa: CASKLGLRDTEAFF

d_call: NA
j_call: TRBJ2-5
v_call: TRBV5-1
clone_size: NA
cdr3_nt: TGCGCCAGCAGCTTGCCCCGGACTCCGCAAGAGACCCAGTACTTC
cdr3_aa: CASSLPRTPQETQYF

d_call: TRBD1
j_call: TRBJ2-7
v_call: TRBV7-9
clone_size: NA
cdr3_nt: TGTGCCAGCAGCGATGACAGGGAGAATTTCTATGAGCAGTACTTC
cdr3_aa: CASSDDRENFYEQYF

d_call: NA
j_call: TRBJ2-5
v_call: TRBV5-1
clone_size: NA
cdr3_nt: TGCGCCAGCAGCTTGATGCCTAGTCAAGAGACCCAGTACTTC
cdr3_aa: CASSLMPSQETQYF

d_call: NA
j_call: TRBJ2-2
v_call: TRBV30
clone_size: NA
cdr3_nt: TGTGCCTGGAGTACAGGGCCCAACACCGGGGAGCTGTTTTTT
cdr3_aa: CAWSTGPNTGELFF

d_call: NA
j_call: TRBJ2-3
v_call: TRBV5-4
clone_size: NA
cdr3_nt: TGTGCCAGCAGCCGGGACTTCGCTAGCACAGATACGCAGTATTTT
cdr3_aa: CASSRDFASTDTQYF

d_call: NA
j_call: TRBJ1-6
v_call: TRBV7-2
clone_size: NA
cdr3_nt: TGTGCCAGCAGCTCGCCAAGTCAGAATTCACCCCTCCACTTT
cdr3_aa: CASSSPSQNSPLHF

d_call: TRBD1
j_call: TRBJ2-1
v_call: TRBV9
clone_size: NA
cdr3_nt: TGTGCCAGCAGCCCAACGGGACAGGGGCGCTACAATGAGCAGTTCTTC
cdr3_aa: CASSPTGQGRYNEQFF

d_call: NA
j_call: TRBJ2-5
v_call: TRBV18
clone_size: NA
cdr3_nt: TGTGCCAGCTCACCTACAGGAAGGTTTCATGGGACCCAGTACTTC
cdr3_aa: CASSPTGRFHGTQYF

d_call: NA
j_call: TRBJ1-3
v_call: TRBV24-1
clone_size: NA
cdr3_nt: TGTGCCACCAGTGACGAACTTGGAAACACCATATATTTT
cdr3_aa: CATSDELGNTIYF

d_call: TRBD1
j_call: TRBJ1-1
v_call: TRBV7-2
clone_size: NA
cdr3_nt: TGTGCCAGCAGGCGACAGGGTGACACTGAAGCTTTCTTT
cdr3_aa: CASRRQGDTEAFF

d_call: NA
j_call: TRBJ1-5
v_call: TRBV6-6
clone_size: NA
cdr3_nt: TGTGCCAGCAGCCCAATTAGGGCCTTTAGGGCGGGGCCATTGAATCAGCCCCAGCATTTT
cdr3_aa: CASSPIRAFRAGPLNQPQHF

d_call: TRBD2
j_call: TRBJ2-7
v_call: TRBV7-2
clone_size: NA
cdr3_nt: TGTGCCAGCAACCCGGCGGGGGGCACCTACGAGCAGTACTTC
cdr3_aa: CASNPAGGTYEQYF

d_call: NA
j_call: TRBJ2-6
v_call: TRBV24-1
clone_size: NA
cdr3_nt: TGTGCCACCAGTGAATCAATCTCTGGGGCCAACGTCCTGACTTTC
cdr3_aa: CATSESISGANVLTF

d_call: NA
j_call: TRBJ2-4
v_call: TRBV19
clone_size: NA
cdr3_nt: TGTGCCAGTAGTGAGGCGCAAGTAAACATTCAGTACTTC
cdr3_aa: CASSEAQVNIQYF

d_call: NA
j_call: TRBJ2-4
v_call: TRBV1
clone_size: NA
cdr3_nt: TGCACCAGCAGCCAAGCTTTGCGGGGGAACAAAAACATTCAGTACTTC
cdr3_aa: CTSSQALRGNKNIQYF

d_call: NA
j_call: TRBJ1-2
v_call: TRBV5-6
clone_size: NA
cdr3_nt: TGTGCCAGCAGCTCTTGGACACTTGTTAACTATGGCTACACCTTC
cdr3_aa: CASSSWTLVNYGYTF

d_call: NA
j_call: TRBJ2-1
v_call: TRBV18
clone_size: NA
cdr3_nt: TGTGCCAGCTCACCTTACGGCCCAGGTTTCTCCTACAATGAGCAGTTCTTC
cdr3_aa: CASSPYGPGFSYNEQFF

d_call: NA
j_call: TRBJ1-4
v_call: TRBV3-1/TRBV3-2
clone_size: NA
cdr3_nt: TGTGCCAGCAGCCAAGGAGAGGTTGGCAAACTGTTTTTT
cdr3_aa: CASSQGEVGKLFF

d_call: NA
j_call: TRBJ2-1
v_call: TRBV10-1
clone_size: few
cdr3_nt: TGCGCCAGCAGTGAGGGCGGGGGCCTCCACTCCTACAATGAGCAGTTCTTC
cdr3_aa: CASSEGGGLHSYNEQFF

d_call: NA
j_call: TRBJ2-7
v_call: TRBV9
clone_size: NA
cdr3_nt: TGTGCCAGCAGCGAGGACATCCTCCCCTACGAGCAGTACTTC
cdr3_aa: CASSEDILPYEQYF